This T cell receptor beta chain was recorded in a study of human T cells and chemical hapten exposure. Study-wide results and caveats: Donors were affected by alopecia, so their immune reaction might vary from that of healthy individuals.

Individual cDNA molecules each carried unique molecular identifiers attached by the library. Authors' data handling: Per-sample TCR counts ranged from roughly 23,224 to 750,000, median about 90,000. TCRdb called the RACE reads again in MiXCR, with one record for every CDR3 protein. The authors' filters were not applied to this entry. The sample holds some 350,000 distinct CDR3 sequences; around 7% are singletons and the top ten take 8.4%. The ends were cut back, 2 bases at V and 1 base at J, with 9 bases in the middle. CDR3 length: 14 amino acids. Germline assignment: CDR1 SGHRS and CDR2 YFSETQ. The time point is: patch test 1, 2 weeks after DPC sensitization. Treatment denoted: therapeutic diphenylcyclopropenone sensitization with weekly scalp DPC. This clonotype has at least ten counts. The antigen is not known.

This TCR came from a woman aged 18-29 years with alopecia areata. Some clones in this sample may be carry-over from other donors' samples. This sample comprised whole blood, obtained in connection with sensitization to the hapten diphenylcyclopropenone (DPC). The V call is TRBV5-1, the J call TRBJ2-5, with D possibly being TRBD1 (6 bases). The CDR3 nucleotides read TGCGCCAGCAGCTTCCAGGGGCTCCAAGAGACCCAGTACTTC. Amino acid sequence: CASSFQGLQETQYF.